Reported below is one TCR beta chain. Its antigen is as yet unknown. The data originate from a study of post-analysis software for immune sequencing data. TCR beta libraries were prepared from cDNA with unique molecular identifiers. One entry per CDR3 protein, called by TCRdb with MiXCR from the PCR reads. The sample consists of 380,000 or so distinct CDR3 sequences, around 37% of them appearing once. Germline CDR1 is DFQATT and CDR2 is SNEGSKA (reference sequence). This CDR3 comprises 13 residues. V shed 0 bases and J shed 12 bases, with 14 bases lying between them. Notes on the study in general: Diversity measured as normalized Chao1 was significantly lower in multiple sclerosis patients than in controls. Elevated frequency relative to controls characterized several TRBV segments in patients, TRBV5-6, TRBV5-1 and TRBV20-1 among them.

This TCR came from a girl between 10 and 17 years old with multiple sclerosis. The chain is built from TRBV20-1 and TRBJ2-2; possibly TRBD1 or TRBD2 for D (5 bases each). The sequenced material came from blood. The CDR3 DNA is TGCAGTGCTAGAGATGGGGTGGGGGAGAAGCTGTTTTTT. Translated: CSARDGVGEKLFF.